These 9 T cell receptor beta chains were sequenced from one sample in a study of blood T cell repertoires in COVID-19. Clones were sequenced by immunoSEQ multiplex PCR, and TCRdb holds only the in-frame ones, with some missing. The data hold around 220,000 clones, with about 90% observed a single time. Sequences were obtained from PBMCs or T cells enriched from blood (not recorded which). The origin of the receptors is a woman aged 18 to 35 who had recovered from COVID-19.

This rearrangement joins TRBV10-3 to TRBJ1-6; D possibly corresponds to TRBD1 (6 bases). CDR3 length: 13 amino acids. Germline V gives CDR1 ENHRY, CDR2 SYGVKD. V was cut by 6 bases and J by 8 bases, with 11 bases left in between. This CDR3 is CAIRGQQDSPLHF. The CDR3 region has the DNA TGTGCCATCAGAGGACAGCAGGATTCACCCCTCCACTTT.

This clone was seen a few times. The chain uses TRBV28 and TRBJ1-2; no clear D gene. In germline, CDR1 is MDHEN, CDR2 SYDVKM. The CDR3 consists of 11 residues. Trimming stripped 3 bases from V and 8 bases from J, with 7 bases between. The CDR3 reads CASSFRRGYTF. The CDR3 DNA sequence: TGTGCCAGCAGTTTCCGCAGGGGCTACACCTTC.

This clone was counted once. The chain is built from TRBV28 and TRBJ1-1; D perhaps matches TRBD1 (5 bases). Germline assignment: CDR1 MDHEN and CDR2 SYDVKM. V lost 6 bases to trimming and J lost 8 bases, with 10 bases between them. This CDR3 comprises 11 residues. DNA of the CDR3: TGTGCCAGCAGGGAAGACAGCGAAGCTTTCTTT. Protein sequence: CASREDSEAFF. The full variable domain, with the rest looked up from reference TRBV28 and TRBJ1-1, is DVKVTQSSRYLVKRTGEKVFLECVQDMDHENMFWYRQDPGLGLRLIYFSYDVKMKEKGDIPEGYSVSREKKERFSLILESASTNQTSMYLCASREDSEAFFGQGTRLTVV.

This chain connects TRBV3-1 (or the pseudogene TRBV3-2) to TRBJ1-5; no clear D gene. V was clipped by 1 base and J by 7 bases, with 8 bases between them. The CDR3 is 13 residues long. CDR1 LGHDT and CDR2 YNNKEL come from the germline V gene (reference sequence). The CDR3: CASSQVHGQPQHF. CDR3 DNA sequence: TGTGCCAGCAGCCAAGTCCACGGGCAGCCCCAGCATTTT.

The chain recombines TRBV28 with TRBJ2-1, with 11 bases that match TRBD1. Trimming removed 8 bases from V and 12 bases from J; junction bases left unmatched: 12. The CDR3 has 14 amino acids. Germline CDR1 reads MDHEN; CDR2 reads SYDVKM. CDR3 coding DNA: TGTGCCAGCTTATCCTCCGGGACAGGGGGGTGGCAGTTCTTC. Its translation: CASLSSGTGGWQFF.

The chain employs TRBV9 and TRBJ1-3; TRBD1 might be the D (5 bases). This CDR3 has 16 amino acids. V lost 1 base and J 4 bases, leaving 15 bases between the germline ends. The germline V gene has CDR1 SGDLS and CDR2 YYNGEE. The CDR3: CASSVLPGGSGNTIYF. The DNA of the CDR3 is TGTGCCAGCAGCGTATTACCGGGGGGTTCGGGAAACACCATATATTTT.

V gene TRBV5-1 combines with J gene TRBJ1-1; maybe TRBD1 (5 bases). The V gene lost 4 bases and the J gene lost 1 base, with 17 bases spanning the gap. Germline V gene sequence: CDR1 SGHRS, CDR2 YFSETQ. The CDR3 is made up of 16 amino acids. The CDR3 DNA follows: TGCGCCAGCAGCCCTAGGGGTTTGGCGACGAACACTGAAGCTTTCTTT. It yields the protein CASSPRGLATNTEAFF.

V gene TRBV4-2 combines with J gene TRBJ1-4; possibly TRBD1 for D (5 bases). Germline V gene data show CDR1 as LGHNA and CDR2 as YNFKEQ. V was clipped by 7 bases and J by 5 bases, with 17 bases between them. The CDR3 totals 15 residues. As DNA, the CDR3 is TGTGCCAGCAATGCTCAGGGAAATCAGAATGAAAAACTGTTTTTT. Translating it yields CASNAQGNQNEKLFF.

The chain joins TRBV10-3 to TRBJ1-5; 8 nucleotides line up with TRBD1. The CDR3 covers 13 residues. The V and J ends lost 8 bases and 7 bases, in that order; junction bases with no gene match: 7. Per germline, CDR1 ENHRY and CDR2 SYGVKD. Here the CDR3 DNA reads TGTGCCATCGGACAGGGTGGGAAACAGCCCCAGCATTTT. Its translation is CAIGQGGKQPQHF.